The rows below give T cell receptor beta chains drawn from one sample of a study of cytomegalovirus exposure and HLA in healthy donors. Assay: immunoSEQ multiplex PCR; the TCRdb copy retains only in-frame clones and omits some. The sample lists around 91,000 clones, around 93% seen once, with approximately 1.1% in the top ten. The specimen sequenced was PBMCs. The origin of the receptors is a woman between 25 and 40 years old in good health and CMV-seropositive. Each CDR3 is given with its conserved first and last residue. D genes are given only for firm matches. Clone size is stated in some rows and not others, as once, few, many or a class when expanded.

TRBJ2-1	TRBD2	TRBV7-3	NA	CASSVPGLGYNEQFF	TGTGCCAGCAGCGTACCGGGACTAGGTTACAATGAGCAGTTCTTC
TRBJ2-7	TRBD2	TRBV6-6	NA	CASSVLAGAYEQYF	TGTGCCAGCAGTGTGCTAGCGGGAGCCTACGAGCAGTACTTC
TRBJ1-4	TRBD1	TRBV25-1	NA	CASSDHGTAPEKLFF	TGTGCCAGCAGTGACCACGGGACAGCTCCTGAAAAACTGTTTTTT
TRBJ2-3	TRBD2	TRBV7-2	NA	CASSLTSAYTDTQYF	TGTGCCAGCAGCTTGACTAGCGCGTACACAGATACGCAGTATTTT
TRBJ2-3	NA	TRBV18	NA	CASSRGFRTDTQYF	TGTGCCAGCTCAAGAGGGTTTCGTACAGATACGCAGTATTTT
TRBJ2-1	NA	TRBV2	NA	CASLEQVYNEQFF	TGTGCCAGTCTCGAACAGGTTTACAATGAGCAGTTCTTC
TRBJ1-2	NA	TRBV9	NA	CASSVMGWAPRGINYGYTF	TGTGCCAGCAGCGTAATGGGATGGGCGCCACGGGGAATTAACTATGGCTACACCTTC
TRBJ2-6	NA	TRBV4-3	once	CASSQDFQSGANVLTF	TGCGCCAGCAGCCAAGATTTTCAGTCGGGGGCCAACGTCCTGACTTTC
TRBJ1-2	TRBD1	TRBV28	once	CASSNSGTAGYTF	TGTGCCAGCAGTAACTCCGGGACAGCCGGCTACACCTTC
TRBJ2-7	TRBD1	TRBV5-4	once	CASSLGQGGSYEQYF	TGTGCCAGCAGCTTGGGACAGGGGGGCTCCTACGAGCAGTACTTC
TRBJ2-5	TRBD2	TRBV7-9	NA	CASSSSGNQETQYF	TGTGCCAGCAGCTCCAGCGGGAACCAAGAGACCCAGTACTTC
TRBJ2-1	TRBD1	TRBV9	NA	CASSPPGQGVGYNEQFF	TGTGCCAGCAGCCCACCGGGACAGGGTGTAGGCTACAATGAGCAGTTCTTC
TRBJ1-2	TRBD1	TRBV27	NA	CASSFQTGGGNYGYTF	TGTGCCAGCAGTTTCCAGACAGGGGGAGGAAACTATGGCTACACCTTC
TRBJ2-1	TRBD1	TRBV6-4	NA	CASSAGQGANEQFF	TGTGCCAGCAGTGCCGGACAGGGGGCCAATGAGCAGTTCTTC
TRBJ1-2	NA	TRBV10-3	NA	CAISESPGGYTF	TGTGCCATCAGTGAGTCCCCGGGGGGCTACACCTTC
TRBJ2-1	NA	TRBV10-1	NA	CASSETYSSADEQFF	TGCGCCAGCAGTGAGACCTACTCTAGTGCCGATGAGCAGTTCTTC
TRBJ2-4	TRBD1	TRBV6-6	NA	CASSYGQGGGVIQYF	TGTGCCAGCAGTTACGGACAGGGCGGAGGTGTCATTCAGTACTTC
TRBJ2-2	TRBD2	TRBV2	NA	CASRGTSGRAGGELFF	TGTGCCAGCAGGGGGACTAGCGGGAGGGCCGGCGGGGAGCTGTTTTTT
TRBJ2-1	TRBD2	TRBV10-3	NA	CAIQGTSGSGEQFF	TGTGCCATCCAAGGGACTAGCGGGAGTGGTGAGCAGTTCTTC
TRBJ2-7	TRBD2	TRBV5-4	NA	CASSPGAGGYEQYF	TGTGCCAGCAGCCCCGGAGCGGGAGGGTACGAGCAGTACTTC
TRBJ1-1	NA	TRBV27	once	CASSFGVMANTEAFF	TGTGCCAGCAGTTTCGGGGTAATGGCGAACACTGAAGCTTTCTTT
TRBJ1-2	TRBD1	TRBV13	NA	CASSSRTGSYGYTF	TGTGCCAGCAGCTCGCGGACAGGGAGCTATGGCTACACCTTC
TRBJ2-4	NA	TRBV28	NA	CASSLFQGWNIQYF	TGTGCCAGCAGTTTATTTCAGGGTTGGAACATTCAGTACTTC
TRBJ1-3	NA	TRBV9	NA	CASSVVGGNTIYF	TGTGCCAGCAGCGTAGTTGGCGGAAACACCATATATTTT
TRBJ2-6	TRBD2	TRBV11-2	NA	CASRPSSGRSGANVLTF	TGTGCCAGCAGACCATCTAGCGGGAGGTCTGGGGCCAACGTCCTGACTTTC
TRBJ1-5	NA	TRBV19	NA	CASSTMTDNHQPQHF	TGTGCCAGTAGTACGATGACAGATAACCATCAGCCCCAGCATTTT
TRBJ2-7	NA	TRBV28	NA	CASSFRDKLRAQYF	TGTGCCAGCAGTTTCCGAGATAAGCTACGAGCGCAGTACTTC
TRBJ1-2	NA	TRBV6-6	NA	CASSYIQLANYGYTF	TGTGCCAGCAGTTACATACAGTTAGCTAACTATGGCTACACCTTC
TRBJ1-1	NA	TRBV19	NA	CASSPRGRSSTEAFF	TGTGCCAGTAGCCCAAGGGGCAGGAGCTCCACTGAAGCTTTCTTT
TRBJ2-7	TRBD2	TRBV30	NA	CALGTSGSKIGYEQYF	TGTGCCTTGGGGACTAGCGGGAGTAAGATAGGATACGAGCAGTACTTC
TRBJ2-1	TRBD2	TRBV7-2	NA	CASSLLNSGTQFF	TGTGCCAGCAGCTTACTGAATAGCGGGACTCAGTTCTTC
TRBJ1-2	TRBD1	TRBV30	once	CAWTLRGTDGYTF	TGTGCCTGGACCCTCCGTGGGACAGATGGCTACACCTTC
TRBJ2-1	NA	TRBV4-3	NA	CASSQERIPYNEQFF	TGCGCCAGCAGCCAAGAGCGGATCCCCTACAATGAGCAGTTCTTC
TRBJ1-4	NA	TRBV10-3	NA	CAISELAEKLFF	TGTGCCATCAGTGAGTTGGCTGAAAAACTGTTTTTT
TRBJ1-5	TRBD1	TRBV28	NA	CASSFWDRSSNQPQHF	TGTGCCAGCAGTTTCTGGGACAGGTCCTCCAATCAGCCCCAGCATTTT
TRBJ2-2	TRBD2	TRBV27	NA	CASSGLAGRAPGELFF	TGTGCCAGCAGTGGGCTGGCCGGGAGGGCCCCCGGGGAGCTGTTTTTT
TRBJ1-4	NA	TRBV6-5	once	CASSVRGIGKLFF	TGTGCCAGCAGTGTTAGAGGGATCGGAAAACTGTTTTTT
TRBJ1-5	TRBD1	TRBV5-5	NA	CASTSTGGDSNQPQHF	TGTGCCAGCACTTCGACAGGGGGCGATAGCAATCAGCCCCAGCATTTT
TRBJ1-2	NA	TRBV28	NA	CASSSGYRLNYGYTF	TGTGCCAGCAGCTCGGGATACAGACTGAACTATGGCTACACCTTC
TRBJ2-2	NA	TRBV7-9	NA	CASSRTGELFF	TGTGCCAGCAGCCGCACCGGGGAGCTGTTTTTT
TRBJ2-1	TRBD2	TRBV7-2	NA	CASSSGLAGMVNYEQFF	TGTGCCAGCAGCTCCGGACTAGCGGGGATGGTTAATTATGAGCAGTTCTTC